The next 29 T cell receptor beta chains were all read from a single sample in a study of tumor-infiltrating lymphocytes in localized non-small cell lung cancer. Clones were sequenced by immunoSEQ multiplex PCR, and TCRdb holds only the in-frame ones, with some missing. The sample holds 5,500 to 8,000 clones, approximately 71% seen once. Sequencing was carried out using uninvolved lung tissue not adjacent to the tumor. These receptors were collected from a human donor with non-small cell lung cancer.

The gene calls are TRBV6-4 and TRBJ2-7, with D possibly being TRBD1 (6 bases). Trimming shortened V by 8 bases and J by 1 base, and 12 bases separated the two germline ends. CDR3 length: 13 residues. Germline CDR1 reads MRHNA; CDR2 reads SNTAGT. CDR3 sequence reads: CASGQQFSYEQYF. CDR3 sequence (DNA): TGTGCCAGCGGACAGCAATTTTCCTACGAGCAGTACTTC.

The V gene is TRBV5-4, the J gene TRBJ2-7, with TRBD2 matching over 7 bases. Germline-derived CDR1 and CDR2 are SGHNT and YYREEE (reference sequence). The CDR3 loop spans 14 amino acids. V lost 4 bases to trimming and J lost 7 bases; unmatched junction nucleotides: 11. The CDR3 reads CASSRERGASEQYF. DNA of the CDR3: TGTGCCAGCAGCCGTGAGCGGGGTGCTAGTGAGCAGTACTTC.

The chain couples TRBV7-2 to TRBJ1-3; perhaps TRBD1 as D (5 bases). V was clipped by 2 bases and J by 0 bases, with 14 bases between them. This CDR3 is 17 amino acids long. Germline values: CDR1 SGHTA, CDR2 FQGNSA. In nucleotides, the CDR3 is TGTGCCAGCAGCTTATTATCTGGACACTACTCTGGAAACACCATATATTTT. Amino acids: CASSLLSGHYSGNTIYF.

The table lists this clone with a few counts. The rearrangement links TRBV5-4 to TRBJ2-1; the match to TRBD2 covers 10 bases. This CDR3 region has 15 residues. Germline loops: CDR1 SGHNT, CDR2 YYREEE (reference sequence). After removal of 4 bases from V and 5 bases from J, the junction contained 6 bases not matched to a gene. CDR3 sequence (DNA): TGTGCCAGCAGCGCCTCTAGCGGGAGCCACAATGAGCAGTTCTTC. It specifies CASSASSGSHNEQFF.

This clone has just a few counts. The chain carries TRBV28 and TRBJ1-2, with TRBD1 identical over 8 bases. Germline trimming cut 6 bases from V and 3 bases from J; bases unmatched to any gene: 3. The CDR3 runs to 13 residues. CDR1 is MDHEN and CDR2 is SYDVKM in the germline V gene. The CDR3 nucleotides read TGTGCCAGCAGCAGGGGGCCGGACTATGGCTACACCTTC. Translating it yields CASSRGPDYGYTF.

The gene calls are TRBV29-1 and TRBJ1-2; 9 bases fit TRBD1. V shed 4 bases, J shed 8 bases, and the junction held 14 bases outside the gene matches. There are 15 residues in the CDR3. Germline V gives CDR1 SQVTM, CDR2 ANQGSEA. This CDR3 is CSVVAGTGNVGGYTF. The CDR3 DNA sequence: TGCAGCGTTGTTGCCGGGACAGGGAACGTGGGCGGCTACACCTTC.

The gene calls are TRBV6-5 and TRBJ2-1; tentatively, D is TRBD2 (6 bases). The CDR3 loop spans 12 amino acids. V was pared by 6 bases and J by 7 bases, with 10 bases between. Germline V lookup: CDR1 MNHEY, CDR2 SVGAGI. The CDR3 region is CASSPGRNEQFF. The CDR3 coding sequence is TGTGCCAGCAGCCCAGGGAGGAATGAGCAGTTCTTC.

This clone has a handful of counts. The J gene is TRBJ2-1, the V gene TRBV11-2, with D maybe TRBD1 (7 bases). This CDR3 is 12 amino acids long. Germline lookup yields CDR1 SGHAT and CDR2 FQNNGV. Trimming shortened V by 8 bases and J by 5 bases, and 10 bases separated the two germline ends. CDR3 in DNA: TGTGCCAGCGGCAGGGGGGACAATGAGCAGTTCTTC. Translation gives CASGRGDNEQFF. The full variable domain, completed using reference TRBV11-2 and TRBJ2-1, is EAGVAQSPRYKIIEKRQSVAFWCNPISGHATLYWYQQILGQGPKLLIQFQNNGVVDDSQLPKDRFSAERLKGVDSTLKIQPAKLEDSAVYLCASGRGDNEQFFGPGTRLTVL.

This rearrangement joins TRBV4-3 to TRBJ2-5; D gene unclear. With 0 bases removed from V and 7 bases from J, the gap between germline ends came to 15 bases. Germline V gene data show CDR1 as LGHNA and CDR2 as YSLEER. CDR3 length: 15 residues. CDR3 nucleotides: TGCGCCAGCAGCCAAGATCGTGCAGGATATGGGACCCAGTACTTC. Protein product: CASSQDRAGYGTQYF.

The V call is TRBV15, the J call TRBJ2-5; D gene ambiguous. Trimming stripped 0 bases from V and 5 bases from J, with 4 bases between. CDR3 length equals 12 residues. Germline V gene sequence: CDR1 LNHNV, CDR2 YYDKDF (reference sequence). DNA for the CDR3: TGTGCCACCAGCAGAGATCTGGAGACCCAGTACTTC. Its translation: CATSRDLETQYF.

The V call is TRBV29-1, the J call TRBJ2-7, with TRBD1 matching over 7 bases. Germline V gene data show CDR1 as SQVTM and CDR2 as ANQGSEA. There are 14 residues in the CDR3. Losses at the gene ends were 4 bases for V and 4 bases for J; bases not matched to a gene: 10. The CDR3: CSVAWPGGNYEQYF. Written as DNA, the CDR3 is TGCAGCGTTGCGTGGCCAGGGGGAAATTACGAGCAGTACTTC.

The chain links TRBV18 to TRBJ2-2; 12 nucleotides line up with TRBD2. The ends lost 4 bases at V and 5 bases at J; junction bases unmatched: 5. Germline V gives CDR1 KGHSH, CDR2 LQKENI. The CDR3 is 16 amino acids. The CDR3 DNA sequence: TGTGCCAGCTCACGCGTACTAGCGGGAGGTACCGGGGAGCTGTTTTTT. It codes for CASSRVLAGGTGELFF.

The chain recombines TRBV7-9 with TRBJ2-1; D might be TRBD2 (5 bases). Trimming removed 5 bases at V and 12 bases at J, with 26 bases between. The CDR3 is made up of 16 amino acids. The germline V gene has CDR1 SEHNR and CDR2 FQNEAQ (reference sequence). As DNA, the CDR3 is TGTGCCAGCAGCGCCCCAGCAGCGGACCTCTTATTTGGGCAGTTCTTC. As protein: CASSAPAADLLFGQFF.

This clone was observed a handful of times. The chain uses TRBV15 and TRBJ1-2, with D maybe TRBD1 (5 bases). Germline V gene data show CDR1 as LNHNV and CDR2 as YYDKDF (reference sequence). Trimming took off 3 bases at V and 4 bases at J, with 12 bases between the two ends. The CDR3 loop spans 14 amino acids. The CDR3 reads CATSSSDIFYGYTF. In DNA form, the CDR3 reads TGTGCCACCAGCAGTTCGGACATTTTCTATGGCTACACCTTC.

The V and J genes are TRBV18 and TRBJ1-1, with TRBD1 as a possible D gene (6 bases). The CDR3 covers 12 residues. Deletions cut 6 bases from V and 5 bases from J, with 10 bases between. CDR1 is KGHSH, CDR2 LQKENI, per germline. DNA of the CDR3: TGTGCCAGCTCCGGGCAGGGGACTGAAGCTTTCTTT. This sequence encodes CASSGQGTEAFF.

The chain couples TRBV7-2 to TRBJ2-1, with 7 bases matching TRBD1. The CDR3 sequence is 16 residues long. In germline, CDR1 is SGHTA, CDR2 FQGNSA. J was trimmed by 7 bases and V by 4 bases; bases with no gene match: 13. For the CDR3, the DNA is TGTGCCAGCAGCTCCCAGGGGGAGCGGAACTCGAATGAGCAGTTCTTC. Its translation is CASSSQGERNSNEQFF.

The chain has TRBV19 and TRBJ1-1; 7 nucleotides align to TRBD1. V lost 7 bases to trimming and J lost 0 bases; unmatched junction nucleotides: 17. The CDR3 is 18 residues long. CDR1 LNHDA and CDR2 SQIVND come from the germline V gene (reference sequence). The CDR3 coding sequence is TGTGCCAGTACGCCCGGCCGGGCAGGGGGTTTAGTGAACACTGAAGCTTTCTTT. This sequence encodes CASTPGRAGGLVNTEAFF. The variable domain in full, completed from reference TRBV19 and TRBJ1-1, reads DGGITQSPKYLFRKEGQNVTLSCEQNLNHDAMYWYRQDPGQGLRLIYYSQIVNDFQKGDIAEGYSVSREKKESFPLTVTSAQKNPTAFYLCASTPGRAGGLVNTEAFFGQGTRLTVV.

The chain combines TRBV5-1 with TRBJ2-3; D is unclear. CDR3 length: 14 amino acids. Between the trimmed V and J ends, which lost 4 bases and 0 bases, there was a span of 9 bases. The germline V gene encodes CDR1 SGHRS and CDR2 YFSETQ. CDR3 protein: CASSPQSSTDTQYF. As DNA, the CDR3 is TGCGCCAGCAGCCCTCAGTCTAGCACAGATACGCAGTATTTT.

This chain links TRBV7-2 with TRBJ1-1; no clear D gene. There are 15 residues in the CDR3. Germline CDR1 SGHTA, CDR2 FQGNSA. V shed 4 bases and J shed 8 bases, with 20 bases lying between them. Here the CDR3 reads CASSSPRTVPKEAFF. For the CDR3, the DNA is TGTGCCAGCAGCTCCCCTAGGACTGTTCCCAAGGAAGCTTTCTTT. The entire variable domain, with the rest obtained from reference TRBV7-2 and TRBJ1-1, is as follows: GAGVSQSPSNKVTEKGKDVELRCDPISGHTALYWYRQSLGQGLEFLIYFQGNSAPDKSGLPSDRFSAERTGGSVSTLTIQRTQQEDSAVYLCASSSPRTVPKEAFFGQGTRLTVV.

The J gene is TRBJ2-4, the V gene TRBV29-1; TRBD2 might be the D (7 bases). The length of the CDR3 is 15 residues. Germline V CDR1 and CDR2: SQVTM, ANQGSEA. V was cut by 4 bases and J by 2 bases, with 15 bases left in between. CDR3 residues: CSVVEPGGPKNIQYF. Here the CDR3 DNA reads TGCAGCGTTGTAGAACCCGGGGGGCCCAAAAACATTCAGTACTTC.

The J gene is TRBJ2-1, the V gene TRBV9, with 8 positions matching TRBD2. The CDR3 consists of 15 residues. Germline trimming cut 0 bases from V and 2 bases from J; bases unmatched to any gene: 1. From germline, CDR1 is SGDLS and CDR2 YYNGEE. This CDR3 is CASSVVSGTYNEQFF. The CDR3 nucleotides read TGTGCCAGCAGCGTAGTTAGCGGGACCTACAATGAGCAGTTCTTC.

As DNA, the CDR3 is TGTGCCAGCAGCCTGGGACAGGGGGCCTACGAGCAGTACTTC. It translates to CASSLGQGAYEQYF. The V gene is TRBV7-3, the J gene TRBJ2-7, with TRBD1 matching over 11 bases. The germline V gene has CDR1 SGHTA and CDR2 FQGTGA. J was trimmed by 2 bases and V by 5 bases; bases with no gene match: 2. This CDR3 region has 14 residues.

This chain joins TRBV18 and TRBJ2-5; 15 bases are shared with TRBD2. This CDR3 contains 17 residues. Germline V lookup: CDR1 KGHSH, CDR2 LQKENI. With 2 bases clipped from V and 4 bases from J, the junction kept 5 bases outside the gene matches. Here the CDR3 DNA reads TGTGCCAGCTCACCAGGACTAGCGGGAGGGCCACGAGAGACCCAGTACTTC. This gives the protein CASSPGLAGGPRETQYF.

The count of this clone is one. The chain joins TRBV6-1 to TRBJ2-1; TRBD2 aligns across 11 bases. The CDR3 length is 14 residues. Per germline, CDR1 MNHNS and CDR2 SASEGT. Trimming cost V 7 bases and J 5 bases; bases outside gene matches: 4. The CDR3 loop reads CASIPSGRNNEQFF. CDR3 bases: TGTGCCAGCATTCCTAGCGGGAGGAACAATGAGCAGTTCTTC.

There are a few counts of this clone. The chain joins TRBV28 to TRBJ1-5; tentatively, D is TRBD1 (5 bases). Per germline, CDR1 MDHEN and CDR2 SYDVKM. CDR3 length: 16 amino acids. Deletions cut 2 bases from V and 2 bases from J, with 13 bases between. In DNA form, the CDR3 reads TGTGCCAGCAGTTTAAGACAGCCACCCCGCAATCAGCCCCAGCATTTT. Translating it yields CASSLRQPPRNQPQHF.

This clone was counted a few times. This rearrangement joins TRBV4-1 to TRBJ1-2, with D perhaps TRBD1 (6 bases). Trimming stripped 1 base from V and 4 bases from J, with 16 bases between. The germline V gene has CDR1 MGHRA and CDR2 YSYEKL. The CDR3 contains 16 residues. The CDR3 region is CASSQVGPDRFYGYTF. DNA of the CDR3: TGCGCCAGCAGCCAAGTTGGTCCCGACAGGTTCTATGGCTACACCTTC.

V gene TRBV2 combines with J gene TRBJ2-1; D ambiguous. Trimming cost V 1 base and J 4 bases, with 5 bases left between them. The CDR3 is 13 residues long. Germline lookup yields CDR1 SNHLY and CDR2 FYNNEI. The CDR3 region is CASSEVVYNEQFF. The CDR3 DNA sequence: TGTGCCAGCAGTGAAGTTGTTTACAATGAGCAGTTCTTC.

The V and J genes are TRBV27 and TRBJ2-2; 7 bases fit TRBD2. Germline V gives CDR1 MNHEY, CDR2 SMNVEV (reference sequence). V lost 5 bases, J lost 5 bases, and 14 bases stayed unmatched. CDR3 length equals 17 residues. This chain's CDR3 is CASSPPGGGEGTGELFF. CDR3 nucleotides: TGTGCCAGCAGTCCCCCCGGGGGAGGGGAAGGGACCGGGGAGCTGTTTTTT.

V gene TRBV28 combines with J gene TRBJ2-7; D possibly matches TRBD1 or TRBD2 (6 bases each). Trimming took 3 bases from V and 3 from J, leaving 12 bases between them. Germline CDR1 is MDHEN and CDR2 is SYDVKM. The CDR3 spans 14 residues. The CDR3, as DNA: TGTGCCAGCAGTTTGGAACAGGGAGGCTACGAGCAGTACTTC. Translation: CASSLEQGGYEQYF.